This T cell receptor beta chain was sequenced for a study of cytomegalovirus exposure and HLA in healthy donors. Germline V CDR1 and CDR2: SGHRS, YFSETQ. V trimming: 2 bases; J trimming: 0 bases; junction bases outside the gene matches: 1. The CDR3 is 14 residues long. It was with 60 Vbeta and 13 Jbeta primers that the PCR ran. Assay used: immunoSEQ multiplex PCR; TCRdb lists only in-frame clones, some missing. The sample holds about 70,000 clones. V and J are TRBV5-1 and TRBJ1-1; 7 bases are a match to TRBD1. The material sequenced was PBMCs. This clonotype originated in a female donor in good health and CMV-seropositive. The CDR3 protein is CASSLGTVNTEAFF. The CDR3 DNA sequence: TGCGCCAGCAGCTTAGGGACAGTGAACACTGAAGCTTTCTTT. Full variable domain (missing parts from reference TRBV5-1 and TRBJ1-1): KAGVTQTPRYLIKTRGQQVTLSCSPISGHRSVSWYQQTPGQGLQFLFEYFSETQRNKGNFPGRFSGRQFSNSRSEMNVSTLELGDSALYLCASSLGTVNTEAFFGQGTRLTVV.